This entry features one TCR beta chain sequence. What it binds is unknown. The sample is drawn from a study of T cell responses to AZD1222 COVID-19 vaccine. Study-level results: Donors, mostly white British, included more females; clonal diversity was possibly underestimated.

Germline V gives CDR1 LNHDA, CDR2 SQIVND (reference sequence). The CDR3 spans 14 residues. V shed 5 bases and J 3 bases; nucleotides not matched to a gene: 4. Method: immunoSEQ multiplex PCR; TCRdb's copy keeps in-frame clones and lacks some. The sample includes 95,000 or so clones, roughly 86% of them seen just once. This receptor was identified in an adult in good health. The sample was peripheral blood, taken on day 0 of MenACWY control vaccination. This chain joins TRBV19 and TRBJ1-5; TRBD1 matches at 7 bases. The CDR3: CASSSDRINQPQHF. CDR3 DNA: TGTGCCAGTAGTTCGGACAGGATCAATCAGCCCCAGCATTTT.